This T cell receptor (beta chain) was captured in a study of regulatory T cells in long-lasting Graves disease. To make TCR beta libraries, researchers used iRepertoire HTBI primers and Arm-PCR of CDR3 regions. As handled by the study authors: Analysis of the samples identified 50 to 70 TRBV and 14 TRBJ segments. MiXCR, run by TCRdb on the multiplex PCR reads, gives a single entry per CDR3 protein. TCRdb's processing, not the authors', yielded these V and J calls. Of 620,000 or so distinct CDR3 sequences listed, roughly 16% are singletons. Time point of the sample: newly diagnosed GD, antithyroid drugs for less than 3 months. PBMC-extracted RNA yielded the TCR library. Patients with Graves' disease were diagnosed by American Thyroid Association guidelines. V lost 3 bases to trimming and J lost 8 bases; unmatched junction nucleotides: 9. Germline assignment: CDR1 SGHRS and CDR2 YFSETQ. CDR3 length equals 16 residues.

Another study also made use of these data, one on T cells in Graves' hyperthyroidism and ophthalmopathy. That report adds: Stable disease denoted Graves' hyperthyroidism without ophthalmopathy progression within 18 months.

The source was peripheral blood mononuclear cells (PBMCs), collected at new diagnosis, from a patient treated with antithyroid drugs. The clonotype originates from a woman aged 25 to 39 with Graves disease. J is TRBJ1-6 and V is TRBV5-1, with TRBD1 matching over 9 bases. The CDR3 nucleotides read TGCGCCAGCAGCTGGGGACAGGGCCTTTCCTATTCACCCCTCCACTTT. This gives the protein CASSWGQGLSYSPLHF.